The subject of this entry is one TCR beta chain. Its cognate antigen is unknown. From the 5' RACE reads, TCRdb called clonotypes with MiXCR, one entry per CDR3 protein. Of around 770,000 distinct CDR3 sequences in the sample, around 20% are singletons; the top ten hold under 20%. The data are from a study of CD8 T cells in ankylosing spondylitis. Study-wide points: CD8+ disease-linked clones were present at relatively low frequencies in blood. Made up of eight highly homologous variants, a TCR beta motif appeared characteristic of ankylosing spondylitis blood.

The sequence came from a male donor with ankylosing spondylitis. Sequencing was done on a sample of blood, either unsorted or a sorted T cell fraction (not recorded which).

In nucleotides, the CDR3 is TGCGCCAGCAGCCAAGATAGCGCCACAGATACGCAGTATTTT. This gives the protein CASSQDSATDTQYF. This chain uses TRBV4-1 with TRBJ2-3, with a tentative D call TRBD2 (5 bases). V gave up 0 bases and J gave up 2 bases, with 6 bases separating them. This CDR3 has 14 amino acids. The germline gives CDR1 MGHRA, CDR2 YSYEKL.